The 27 T cell receptor beta chains given below trace back to one sample, sequenced in a study of blood T cell repertoires in COVID-19. Produced via immunoSEQ multiplex PCR; TCRdb's table is partial and in-frame only. The table includes a few hundred thousand clones, 85% detected once. The sequenced sample was PBMCs or T cells enriched from blood (not recorded which). The receptors stem from a woman aged 45-65 years who had recovered from COVID-19.

The rearrangement links TRBV7-3 to TRBJ1-1, with D perhaps matching TRBD1 (6 bases). This CDR3 contains 13 residues. V lost 3 bases, J lost 2 bases, and 7 bases lay in between. CDR1 and CDR2 (germline): SGHTA, FQGTGA. CDR3 coding DNA: TGTGCCAGCAGCTTTGGGACAAACACTGAAGCTTTCTTT. It encodes CASSFGTNTEAFF.

The chain uses TRBV11-2 and TRBJ1-1; D ambiguous. CDR3 length equals 13 residues. The germline gives CDR1 SGHAT, CDR2 FQNNGV. Trimming took 6 bases from V and 1 from J, leaving 9 bases between them. The CDR3 is CASSSQANTEAFF. The CDR3 region has the DNA TGTGCCAGCAGTTCCCAGGCGAACACTGAAGCTTTCTTT. The whole variable domain, filled in from reference TRBV11-2 and TRBJ1-1, reads EAGVAQSPRYKIIEKRQSVAFWCNPISGHATLYWYQQILGQGPKLLIQFQNNGVVDDSQLPKDRFSAERLKGVDSTLKIQPAKLEDSAVYLCASSSQANTEAFFGQGTRLTVV.

The chain links TRBV7-7 to TRBJ2-2, with 12 bases aligning to TRBD1. The CDR3 loop spans 16 amino acids. The trim removed 5 bases at V and 6 bases at J, leaving 7 bases unmatched. CDR1 and CDR2 from the germline V gene are SSHAT and FNYEAQ (reference sequence). DNA of the CDR3: TGTGCCAGCAGCCAGGGACAGGGGGCTGGGTCCGGGGAGCTGTTTTTT. Amino acids: CASSQGQGAGSGELFF.

The chain combines TRBV19 with TRBJ1-1, with 9 bases that match TRBD1. The CDR3 loop spans 14 amino acids. V gave up 6 bases and J gave up 1 base; unmatched junction bases: 3. Germline-derived CDR1 and CDR2 are LNHDA and SQIVND (reference sequence). CDR3 bases: TGTGCCAGTAGGCGGACAGGGGCGAACACTGAAGCTTTCTTT. The encoded protein is CASRRTGANTEAFF.

This clone was seen a handful of times. The chain combines TRBV4-3 with TRBJ2-2; TRBD2 matches 8 bases. V shed 5 bases and J 6 bases; nucleotides not matched to a gene: 5. The CDR3 covers 14 residues. CDR1 and CDR2 from the germline V gene are LGHNA and YSLEER. The DNA for the CDR3 is TGCGCCAGCAGCGGACGGACTAGCCCCGGGGAGCTGTTTTTT. Encoded protein: CASSGRTSPGELFF.

V is TRBV5-1 and J is TRBJ2-7; 10 bases are shared with TRBD1. Germline lookup yields CDR1 SGHRS and CDR2 YFSETQ. CDR3 length: 14 amino acids. After removal of 4 bases from V and 3 bases from J, the junction contained 4 bases not matched to a gene. The CDR3 DNA reads TGCGCCAGCAGCAGGGACAGGGGCCTCTACGAGCAGTACTTC. This encodes CASSRDRGLYEQYF.

V is TRBV28 and J is TRBJ1-4; 10 bases are a match to TRBD1. V was pared by 5 bases and J by 7 bases, with 7 bases of the junction left unmatched. The CDR3 extends over 15 amino acids. Germline CDR1 and CDR2: MDHEN and SYDVKM. The CDR3 nucleotides are TGTGCCAGCAGTCCCGGGGACAGGGGTCTTGAAAAACTGTTTTTT. It encodes CASSPGDRGLEKLFF. The entire variable domain, with the rest obtained from reference TRBV28 and TRBJ1-4, is as follows: DVKVTQSSRYLVKRTGEKVFLECVQDMDHENMFWYRQDPGLGLRLIYFSYDVKMKEKGDIPEGYSVSREKKERFSLILESASTNQTSMYLCASSPGDRGLEKLFFGSGTQLSVL.

The genes are TRBV6-5 and TRBJ1-5, with D maybe TRBD1 (6 bases). This CDR3 is 12 amino acids long. Trimming took off 8 bases at V and 11 bases at J, with 16 bases between the two ends. Per germline, CDR1 MNHEY and CDR2 SVGAGI. The CDR3 DNA reads as TGTGCCAGCGGACAGTTCCGAGGGTCCCAGCATTTT. Translated, it gives CASGQFRGSQHF.

The chain joins TRBV10-3 to TRBJ2-7; D not resolved. The CDR3 sequence is 15 residues long. Per the germline V gene, CDR1 is ENHRY and CDR2 is SYGVKD. V was pared by 4 bases and J by 3 bases, with 16 bases between. The CDR3 loop is CAISGPLGGDYEQYF. Here the CDR3 DNA reads TGTGCCATCAGTGGCCCACTTGGCGGTGACTACGAGCAGTACTTC.

The chain links TRBV6-5 to TRBJ2-5, with D possibly matching TRBD2 (6 bases). V was shortened by 2 bases and J by 5 bases, with 9 bases between the two germline ends. CDR1 and CDR2 (germline): MNHEY, SVGAGI. CDR3 size: 13 residues. The CDR3 bases are TGTGCCAGCAGTTACAGGCTAGCGGAGACCCAGTACTTC. It yields the protein CASSYRLAETQYF.

The V call is TRBV19, the J call TRBJ2-6; perhaps TRBD1 as D (6 bases). Trimming took off 5 bases at V and 2 bases at J, with 16 bases between the two ends. The CDR3 spans 17 residues. The germline V gene encodes CDR1 LNHDA and CDR2 SQIVND (reference sequence). The CDR3 DNA is TGTGCCAGTAGTGTCAGACAGGCCTACACTGGGGCCAACGTCCTGACTTTC. Amino acids: CASSVRQAYTGANVLTF.

The rearrangement links TRBV20-1 to TRBJ2-5; no clear D gene. Looked up from germline, CDR1 is DFQATT and CDR2 is SNEGSKA (reference sequence). With 5 bases removed from V and 2 bases from J, the gap between germline ends came to 3 bases. This CDR3 region has 10 residues. The DNA for the CDR3 is TGCAGTGCTTCTCAAGAGACCCAGTACTTC. It translates to CSASQETQYF.

V gene TRBV4-3 combines with J gene TRBJ2-1, with TRBD2 identical over 10 bases. This CDR3 comprises 15 residues. Germline CDR1 is LGHNA and CDR2 is YSLEER. The ends lost 1 base at V and 6 bases at J; junction bases unmatched: 3. DNA of the CDR3: TGCGCCAGCAGCCAAGGGACTAGCGGTTCCAATGAGCAGTTCTTC. Protein sequence: CASSQGTSGSNEQFF.

This clone was seen only a few times. The genes are TRBV28 and TRBJ2-7; possible D gene TRBD2, 6 bases. Germline V gene sequence: CDR1 MDHEN, CDR2 SYDVKM. V was clipped by 8 bases and J by 1 base, with 18 bases between them. The CDR3 is made up of 15 amino acids. The CDR3 DNA sequence: TGTGCCAGCCTTGGGAGGTGGCGGGAATCCTACGAGCAGTACTTC. Its translation is CASLGRWRESYEQYF.

CDR3 DNA: TGCAGCGCGAGAGCCGGGACAGGGGGATCCCCCTATGGCTACACCTTC. Protein: CSARAGTGGSPYGYTF. This chain connects TRBV29-1 to TRBJ1-2, with 11 positions matching TRBD1. The germline V gene encodes CDR1 SQVTM and CDR2 ANQGSEA. With 7 bases clipped from V and 4 bases from J, the junction kept 14 bases outside the gene matches. The CDR3 has 16 residues.

DNA of the CDR3: TGCGCCAGCAGCCAAGAGGAGCAGCGGGGGGTTGTCACAGATACGCAGTATTTT. Protein sequence: CASSQEEQRGVVTDTQYF. The chain has TRBV4-1 and TRBJ2-3; 9 bases map to TRBD2. There are 18 residues in the CDR3. Trimming removed 0 bases from V and 2 bases from J; junction bases left unmatched: 9. Germline CDR1 MGHRA, CDR2 YSYEKL.

The rearrangement links TRBV10-2 to TRBJ1-1; possibly TRBD1 for D (6 bases). This CDR3 spans 13 amino acids. V lost 8 bases and J 7 bases, leaving 17 bases between the germline ends. Germline V gene data show CDR1 as WSHSY and CDR2 as SAAADI. The CDR3 loop reads CASEQDSPFEAFF. The CDR3 DNA is TGCGCCAGCGAGCAGGACAGCCCCTTTGAAGCTTTCTTT.

This chain connects TRBV11-2 to TRBJ2-1; 14 bases are shared with TRBD2. The CDR3 extends over 15 amino acids. CDR1 and CDR2 (germline): SGHAT, FQNNGV. V gave up 4 bases and J gave up 9 bases; unmatched junction bases: 5. In DNA, the CDR3 is TGTGCCAGCAGCTCGGGACTAGCGGGAGAACGTGAGCAGTTCTTC. Residues: CASSSGLAGEREQFF.

The chain uses TRBV27 and TRBJ2-1; 8 bases line up with TRBD2. CDR3 length: 16 residues. Germline CDR1 and CDR2: MNHEY and SMNVEV (reference sequence). J gave up 0 bases and V 6 bases, and 7 bases lay outside the gene matches. CDR3 residues: CASRPTSGRSYNEQFF. In nucleotides, the CDR3 is TGTGCCAGCAGGCCTACTAGCGGCCGCTCCTACAATGAGCAGTTCTTC.

The chain couples TRBV19 to TRBJ2-7, with 10 bases that match TRBD1. Germline trimming cut 5 bases from V and 3 bases from J; bases unmatched to any gene: 4. Germline loops: CDR1 LNHDA, CDR2 SQIVND (reference sequence). This CDR3 has 14 amino acids. The CDR3, as DNA: TGTGCCAGTAGTCCTGGGACAGGGGTCTACGAGCAGTACTTC. Translated, it gives CASSPGTGVYEQYF.

V and J are TRBV3-1 (or the pseudogene TRBV3-2) and TRBJ2-1; D might be TRBD2 (5 bases). Germline V gives CDR1 LGHDT, CDR2 YNNKEL (reference sequence). CDR3 size: 16 residues. The V end was cut by 0 bases, the J end by 0 bases, with 9 bases between. CDR3 nucleotides: TGTGCCAGCAGCCAAGATTCTGGGAGCTCCTACAATGAGCAGTTCTTC. It translates to CASSQDSGSSYNEQFF.

V usage is TRBV4-1 and J usage is TRBJ1-1; TRBD1 might be the D (6 bases). CDR1 and CDR2 from the germline V gene are MGHRA and YSYEKL. Trimming cost V 3 bases and J 1 base, with 9 bases left between them. The CDR3 runs to 14 residues. CDR3 loop: CASSQGHGNTEAFF. The CDR3 nucleotides read TGCGCCAGCAGCCAGGGACACGGGAACACTGAAGCTTTCTTT.

This chain joins TRBV3-1 (or the pseudogene TRBV3-2) and TRBJ1-6; D ambiguous. Germline-derived CDR1 and CDR2 are LGHDT and YNNKEL (reference sequence). This CDR3 is 14 amino acids long. Trimming shortened V by 1 base and J by 5 bases, and 6 bases separated the two germline ends. The CDR3 nucleotides are TGTGCCAGCAGCCAAGGTCCCAATAATTCACCCCTCCACTTT. This codes for CASSQGPNNSPLHF.

The chain is built from TRBV7-8 and TRBJ2-5; 11 bases are a match to TRBD2. The CDR3 spans 18 residues. Germline V gene lookup returns CDR1 SGHVS and CDR2 FQNEAQ. With 2 bases clipped from V and 0 bases from J, the junction kept 8 bases outside the gene matches. The DNA for the CDR3 is TGTGCCAGCAGCTTACTGGGACTAGCGGCAACTTACCAAGAGACCCAGTACTTC. Translated, it gives CASSLLGLAATYQETQYF.

V and J are TRBV21-1 and TRBJ1-1; no DNA check was done on the table's D call, TRBD1. TRBV21-1 is termed a pseudogene. This CDR3 spans 14 amino acids. CDR3 amino acids: CASSRRQANTEAFF. The CDR3 nucleotides read TGTGCCAGCAGCAGAAGACAGGCGAACACTGAAGCTTTCTTT.

There are a few counts of this clone. V usage is TRBV4-3 and J usage is TRBJ1-1, with 8 bases lining up with TRBD1. The germline V gene encodes CDR1 LGHNA and CDR2 YSLEER. The V and J ends lost 4 bases and 3 bases, in that order; junction bases with no gene match: 7. The CDR3 contains 15 residues. CDR3 sequence (DNA): TGCGCCAGCAGCCCCGACAGGGGAGGGGACACTGAAGCTTTCTTT. This sequence encodes CASSPDRGGDTEAFF.

The V gene is TRBV2, the J gene TRBJ2-7; 13 bases are shared with TRBD2. The CDR3 sequence is 16 residues long. Germline V gene data show CDR1 as SNHLY and CDR2 as FYNNEI. The J segment lost 2 bases and the V segment lost 6 bases, leaving 7 bases of the junction unmatched. CDR3 loop: CASRYRLAGGTYEQYF. CDR3 nucleotide sequence: TGTGCCAGCAGATACAGACTAGCGGGGGGAACCTACGAGCAGTACTTC.